What follows describes a single T cell receptor (beta chain). It was with 60 Vbeta and 13 Jbeta primers that the PCR ran. Clones were read by immunoSEQ multiplex PCR, and TCRdb kept only the in-frame ones, dropping some. Of roughly 100,000 clones in the sample, 78% were seen once. This sample was taken from a study of cytomegalovirus exposure and HLA in healthy donors. Germline V gene sequence: CDR1 SGHVS, CDR2 FQNEAQ. The CDR3 is 13 residues long. Trimming removed 0 bases at V and 7 bases at J, with 9 bases between. This chain links TRBV7-8 with TRBJ1-2; D not certain. The sequence came from a woman in her thirties or forties in good health and CMV-seronegative. Sequencing was carried out using PBMCs. The CDR3 region has the DNA TGTGCCAGCAGCTTAGCCTCCCTAGTTGGCTACACCTTC. Amino acids: CASSLASLVGYTF.